Each of the 29 T cell receptor beta chains below was sequenced from the same sample in a study of T cells in tuberculosis. Some clones are missing from TCRdb's copy, which holds only in-frame ones; the method was immunoSEQ multiplex PCR. The repertoire consists of 30,000 to 35,000 clones, with 90% to 95% occurring once and the leading ten covering roughly 2.4%. The material sequenced was PBMCs. The receptors come from a donor between 5 and 29 years old with latent tuberculosis or without tuberculosis infection.

The V call is TRBV10-3, the J call TRBJ1-1; D perhaps matches TRBD1 (6 bases). CDR1 and CDR2 from the germline V gene are ENHRY and SYGVKD. The CDR3 extends over 14 amino acids. V was cut by 6 bases and J by 4 bases, with 15 bases left in between. CDR3 protein: CAIRREGGTTEAFF. In DNA form, the CDR3 reads TGTGCCATCAGGCGGGAGGGGGGGACCACTGAAGCTTTCTTT.

The chain couples TRBV12-5 to TRBJ1-2; D is unclear. V was cut by 5 bases and J by 8 bases, with 15 bases left in between. The germline CDR1 and CDR2 sequences are LGHNT and FRNRAP. The CDR3 extends over 13 amino acids. CDR3 amino acids: CASGQGLLGGYTF. For the CDR3, the DNA is TGTGCTAGTGGTCAAGGACTCCTGGGCGGCTACACCTTC.

This chain uses TRBV11-2 with TRBJ2-2; TRBD2 agrees at 8 bases. The CDR3 length is 19 residues. Losses at the gene ends were 1 base for V and 4 bases for J; bases not matched to a gene: 14. The germline V gene encodes CDR1 SGHAT and CDR2 FQNNGV. Written as DNA, the CDR3 is TGTGCCAGCAGCTTAGGGAGGGGAACCATGACTAGCGTCACCGGGGAGCTGTTTTTT. It is translated as CASSLGRGTMTSVTGELFF.

The gene calls are TRBV19 and TRBJ2-7; 8 bases align to TRBD1. In germline, CDR1 is LNHDA, CDR2 SQIVND (reference sequence). Trimming removed 5 bases from V and 3 bases from J; junction bases left unmatched: 9. CDR3 length: 15 residues. CDR3 sequence: CASSPGPGGYYEQYF. The CDR3 DNA reads as TGTGCCAGTAGTCCAGGGCCAGGGGGCTACTACGAGCAGTACTTC. The full variable domain, in which reference TRBV19 and TRBJ2-7 provide the parts outside the CDR3, is DGGITQSPKYLFRKEGQNVTLSCEQNLNHDAMYWYRQDPGQGLRLIYYSQIVNDFQKGDIAEGYSVSREKKESFPLTVTSAQKNPTAFYLCASSPGPGGYYEQYFGPGTRLTVT.

The chain couples TRBV5-6 to TRBJ1-5, with TRBD1 identical over 8 bases. The V and J ends lost 1 base and 2 bases, in that order; junction bases with no gene match: 2. From germline, CDR1 is SGHDT and CDR2 YYEEEE. The length of the CDR3 is 15 residues. The CDR3: CASSLLQGGNQPQHF. In DNA, the CDR3 is TGTGCCAGCAGCTTGTTACAGGGGGGCAATCAGCCCCAGCATTTT.

The V call is TRBV19, the J call TRBJ2-1, with 10 nucleotides matching TRBD1. Germline V gene data show CDR1 as LNHDA and CDR2 as SQIVND (reference sequence). The length of the CDR3 is 14 residues. After removal of 7 bases from V and 4 bases from J, the junction contained 4 bases not matched to a gene. The CDR3 coding sequence is TGTGCCAGTACTGGGACAGGGGCTTACAATGAGCAGTTCTTC. This translates into CASTGTGAYNEQFF.

The chain is built from TRBV6-6 and TRBJ1-5; TRBD1 agrees at 8 bases. Losses at the gene ends were 6 bases for V and 7 bases for J; bases not matched to a gene: 5. CDR1 MNHNY and CDR2 SVGAGI come from the germline V gene (reference sequence). The CDR3 has 13 residues. The CDR3 DNA is TGTGCCAGCAGCCGACAGGGGAGGCAGCCCCAGCATTTT. This translates into CASSRQGRQPQHF.

The V gene is TRBV4-1, the J gene TRBJ2-2; 11 bases agree with TRBD2. Trimming cost V 3 bases and J 3 bases; bases outside gene matches: 6. The length of the CDR3 is 17 residues. CDR1 is MGHRA, CDR2 YSYEKL, per germline. The CDR3 reads CASSHSRTSGYTGELFF. The CDR3 nucleotides are TGCGCCAGCAGCCACAGCCGGACTAGCGGGTACACCGGGGAGCTGTTTTTT.

This rearrangement joins TRBV9 to TRBJ1-2; 8 bases align to TRBD1. The CDR3 totals 14 residues. The germline V gene has CDR1 SGDLS and CDR2 YYNGEE. The V and J ends lost 3 bases and 7 bases, in that order; junction bases with no gene match: 8. The CDR3, as DNA: TGTGCCAGCAGCGGGGGACAGGCGATAGGTGGCTACACCTTC. Protein product: CASSGGQAIGGYTF.

The V call is TRBV2, the J call TRBJ2-5, with TRBD2 as a possible D gene (5 bases). Germline V gives CDR1 SNHLY, CDR2 FYNNEI. V was cut by 5 bases and J by 1 base, with 11 bases left in between. The CDR3 is 14 residues long. Here the CDR3 reads CASSRSGVQETQYF. The CDR3 nucleotides are TGTGCCAGCAGTCGGTCCGGGGTCCAAGAGACCCAGTACTTC.

The chain links TRBV14 to TRBJ1-1; 8 nucleotides line up with TRBD1. Germline CDR1 reads SGHDN; CDR2 reads FVKESK. Trimming removed 4 bases from V and 3 bases from J; junction bases left unmatched: 7. The CDR3 is made up of 15 amino acids. The CDR3, as DNA: TGTGCCAGCAGCCGCCGGGACAGGCGTTACACTGAAGCTTTCTTT. As protein: CASSRRDRRYTEAFF.

Here the CDR3 reads CASSLGFRGAYGYTF. The CDR3 DNA is TGTGCCAGCAGCTTAGGATTTCGGGGTGCTTATGGCTACACCTTC. The chain links TRBV7-2 to TRBJ1-2; D is unresolved. Germline V gene data show CDR1 as SGHTA and CDR2 as FQGNSA. The CDR3 extends over 15 amino acids. Deletions cut 1 base from V and 5 bases from J, with 14 bases between. Drawing the rest from reference TRBV7-2 and TRBJ1-2, the complete variable domain is GAGVSQSPSNKVTEKGKDVELRCDPISGHTALYWYRQSLGQGLEFLIYFQGNSAPDKSGLPSDRFSAERTGGSVSTLTIQRTQQEDSAVYLCASSLGFRGAYGYTFGSGTRLTVV.

The V call is TRBV27, the J call TRBJ1-2; D might be TRBD1 (5 bases). The germline V gene has CDR1 MNHEY and CDR2 SMNVEV (reference sequence). V lost 0 bases and J lost 8, with 16 bases in between. The CDR3 consists of 15 residues. CDR3 protein: CASSLSIPRQQGYTF. CDR3 nucleotide sequence: TGTGCCAGCAGTTTATCGATACCCCGACAGCAGGGCTACACCTTC.

On this clone itself: The identical CDR3 is also encoded by other nucleotide sequences in the sample. In DNA form, the CDR3 reads TGTGCCAGCAGCTTGGAGGCTAGCGGGGGGCCGGAGACCCAGTACTTC. It encodes CASSLEASGGPETQYF. This chain uses TRBV5-4 with TRBJ2-5, with 11 bases that match TRBD2. Germline V gene lookup returns CDR1 SGHNT and CDR2 YYREEE (reference sequence). The V gene end was trimmed by 0 bases and the J gene end by 5 bases; junction bases not matched to a gene: 6. CDR3 length equals 16 residues.

The rearrangement links TRBV19 to TRBJ2-6; possible D gene TRBD1, 6 bases. CDR1 LNHDA and CDR2 SQIVND come from the germline V gene (reference sequence). V dropped 2 bases and J dropped 4 bases, with 15 bases sitting between them. The CDR3 spans 17 residues. DNA for the CDR3: TGTGCCAGTAGTATACGAGGGGGAAGCCTCGGGGCCAACGTCCTGACTTTC. Translated, it gives CASSIRGGSLGANVLTF.

The chain has TRBV19 and TRBJ1-6; weak D call: TRBD1 (6 bases). The germline gives CDR1 LNHDA, CDR2 SQIVND (reference sequence). The CDR3 length is 16 residues. V shed 3 bases and J shed 4 bases, with 13 bases lying between them. The chain's CDR3 is CASSIARTAYNSPLHF. In nucleotides, the CDR3 is TGTGCCAGTAGTATCGCCCGGACAGCTTATAATTCACCCCTCCACTTT. The full variable domain, completed using reference TRBV19 and TRBJ1-6, is DGGITQSPKYLFRKEGQNVTLSCEQNLNHDAMYWYRQDPGQGLRLIYYSQIVNDFQKGDIAEGYSVSREKKESFPLTVTSAQKNPTAFYLCASSIARTAYNSPLHFGNGTRLTVT.

The V call is TRBV9, the J call TRBJ1-1; D ambiguous. V was pared by 4 bases and J by 2 bases, with 15 bases between. Germline V CDR1 and CDR2: SGDLS, YYNGEE. There are 15 residues in the CDR3. CDR3 bases: TGTGCCAGCAGCCACTCGGGAAGTAGAAACACTGAAGCTTTCTTT. This encodes CASSHSGSRNTEAFF. The variable domain in full, with the rest retrieved from reference TRBV9 and TRBJ1-1, is DSGVTQTPKHLITATGQRVTLRCSPRSGDLSVYWYQQSLDQGLQFLIQYYNGEERAKGNILERFSAQQFPDLHSELNLSSLELGDSALYFCASSHSGSRNTEAFFGQGTRLTVV.

In nucleotides, the CDR3 is TGTGCCAGCAGCTGGGACAGTGACTACGAGCAGTACTTC. It is translated as CASSWDSDYEQYF. The V gene is TRBV5-6, the J gene TRBJ2-7; TRBD1 matches 7 bases. Germline values: CDR1 SGHDT, CDR2 YYEEEE. J gave up 3 bases and V 3 bases, and 3 bases lay outside the gene matches. CDR3 length: 13 amino acids. Looking up the rest from reference TRBV5-6 and TRBJ2-7 gives the full variable domain: DAGVTQSPTHLIKTRGQQVTLRCSPKSGHDTVSWYQQALGQGPQFIFQYYEEEERQRGNFPDRFSGHQFPNYSSELNVNALLLGDSALYLCASSWDSDYEQYFGPGTRLTVT.

This clone was seen a single time. The chain recombines TRBV23-1 with TRBJ1-5, with a possible D match to TRBD1 (5 bases). TRBV23-1 is an open reading frame, and its role is uncertain. Deletions cut 0 bases from V and 0 bases from J, with 9 bases between. The CDR3 is made up of 16 amino acids. CDR3 in DNA: TGCGCCAGCAGTCAATCGCAGGGATTTAGCAATCAGCCCCAGCATTTT. Amino acids: CASSQSQGFSNQPQHF.

V usage is TRBV19 and J usage is TRBJ1-5, with 7 bases that match TRBD1. Germline CDR1 reads LNHDA; CDR2 reads SQIVND (reference sequence). This CDR3 spans 15 amino acids. The J segment lost 3 bases and the V segment lost 4 bases, leaving 6 bases of the junction unmatched. The CDR3 is CASSRNTGANQPQHF. CDR3 DNA: TGTGCCAGTAGTAGGAACACAGGGGCCAATCAGCCCCAGCATTTT.

The CDR3 spells CASSHYSGQEDYGYTF. The CDR3 coding sequence is TGTGCCAGCAGCCATTATAGCGGACAGGAAGACTATGGCTACACCTTC. J is TRBJ1-2 and V is TRBV7-2; TRBD1 agrees at 7 bases. The germline V gene has CDR1 SGHTA and CDR2 FQGNSA. The CDR3 is 16 residues long. After removal of 5 bases from V and 3 bases from J, the junction contained 12 bases not matched to a gene.

CDR3 sequence (DNA): TGTGCCAGCAGCGTAGGTAGCGACCAATCCTATGGCTACACCTTC. It encodes CASSVGSDQSYGYTF. V is TRBV9 and J is TRBJ1-2, with D unclear. This CDR3 comprises 15 residues. V shed 0 bases and J shed 4 bases, with 13 bases lying between them. Per the germline V gene, CDR1 is SGDLS and CDR2 is YYNGEE.

J is TRBJ1-1 and V is TRBV30; D possibly corresponds to TRBD1 (5 bases). Germline loops: CDR1 GTSNPN, CDR2 SVGIG (reference sequence). The CDR3 runs to 13 residues. V lost 0 bases, J lost 5 bases, and 10 bases lay in between. The CDR3 sequence: CAWSVWAGTEAFF. The DNA of the CDR3 is TGTGCCTGGAGTGTATGGGCAGGGACTGAAGCTTTCTTT.

This chain joins TRBV1 and TRBJ2-7; the DNA was not used to check the table's D call, TRBD1. TRBV1 is a pseudogene locus. The CDR3 is 15 amino acids. This CDR3 reads CTSSLRDRATYEQYF. As DNA, the CDR3 is TGCACCAGCAGCCTCCGGGACAGAGCCACCTACGAGCAGTACTTC.

The chain carries TRBV6-4 and TRBJ2-7, with D possibly TRBD1 on 6 matching bases. Per germline, CDR1 MRHNA and CDR2 SNTAGT. This CDR3 comprises 17 residues. Trimming shortened V by 5 bases and J by 0 bases, and 20 bases separated the two germline ends. The CDR3, as DNA: TGTGCCAGCAGTTCCCCGGGACAACTAAATAGCTCCTACGAGCAGTACTTC. Protein: CASSSPGQLNSSYEQYF.

The J gene is TRBJ1-3, the V gene TRBV2, with a possible D match to TRBD1 (6 bases). Trimming left V 3 bases short and J 2 bases short, with 8 bases between. Germline CDR1 is SNHLY and CDR2 is FYNNEI. The CDR3 has 14 residues. CDR3 loop: CASSEGAAGNTIYF. The CDR3 bases are TGTGCCAGCAGTGAGGGGGCGGCTGGAAACACCATATATTTT. The variable domain in full, completed from reference TRBV2 and TRBJ1-3, reads EPEVTQTPSHQVTQMGQEVILRCVPISNHLYFYWYRQILGQKVEFLVSFYNNEISEKSEIFDDQFSVERPDGSNFTLKIRSTKLEDSAMYFCASSEGAAGNTIYFGEGSWLTVV.

The chain uses TRBV4-1 and TRBJ1-4; 10 bases line up with TRBD1. Looked up from germline, CDR1 is MGHRA and CDR2 is YSYEKL. The length of the CDR3 is 16 residues. Germline trimming cut 0 bases from V and 7 bases from J; bases unmatched to any gene: 5. As DNA, the CDR3 is TGCGCCAGCAGCCAAGACCGGGACAGGGGATTTGAAAAACTGTTTTTT. Encoded protein: CASSQDRDRGFEKLFF.

V usage is TRBV4-2 and J usage is TRBJ2-5, with 7 bases that match TRBD2. V was pared by 0 bases and J by 1 base, with 8 bases of the junction left unmatched. The CDR3 runs 17 residues. CDR1 is LGHNA and CDR2 is YNFKEQ in the germline V gene. The chain's CDR3 is CASSQDGLADPQETQYF. The CDR3 DNA reads TGTGCCAGCAGCCAAGATGGCCTAGCGGACCCCCAAGAGACCCAGTACTTC.

This clone appeared a single time. The CDR3 loop reads CASSSGQDYNEQFF. Written as DNA, the CDR3 is TGTGCCAGCAGTTCCGGACAGGACTACAATGAGCAGTTCTTC. The chain recombines TRBV27 with TRBJ2-1, with 7 nucleotides matching TRBD1. This CDR3 has 14 amino acids. Germline CDR1 reads MNHEY; CDR2 reads SMNVEV (reference sequence). V lost 4 bases to trimming and J lost 3 bases; unmatched junction nucleotides: 3.